The 9 T cell receptor beta chains listed next were all sequenced from one sample in a study of glioma-infiltrating T cells. TCR alpha and beta CDR3 regions were amplified from RNA using iRepertoire nested multiplex PCR. TCRdb reprocessed the multiplex PCR reads with MiXCR, giving one entry per CDR3 protein. The table shows some 150,000 distinct CDR3 sequences, with about two fifths occurring only once. The sequenced material came from glioma tissue, nonneoplastic brain tissue, or PBMCs (not recorded which). The receptors were sampled from a human donor with low-grade glioma or glioblastoma, undergoing nonglioma brain surgery, or in good health (not recorded which).

The J gene is TRBJ2-5, the V gene TRBV28, with 11 bases that match TRBD2. The CDR3 covers 15 residues. Losses at the gene ends were 5 bases for V and 5 bases for J; bases not matched to a gene: 7. CDR1 MDHEN and CDR2 SYDVKM come from the germline V gene. The chain's CDR3 is CASSQLTSGMETQYF. CDR3 bases: TGTGCCAGCAGTCAACTGACTAGCGGGATGGAGACCCAGTACTTC.

The chain employs TRBV7-2 and TRBJ1-3, with 8 bases identical to TRBD1. The V segment lost 4 bases and the J segment 3 bases; nucleotides outside the gene matches: 2. Germline CDR1 is SGHTA and CDR2 is FQGNSA. This CDR3 spans 14 amino acids. The CDR3 region has the DNA TGTGCCAGCAGCTGGACAGGGTTTGGAAACACCATATATTTT. Its protein is CASSWTGFGNTIYF.

This clonotype showed up just a few times. The chain carries TRBV4-3 and TRBJ2-7, with D possibly being TRBD2 (6 bases). The CDR3 consists of 16 residues. Per germline, CDR1 LGHNA and CDR2 YSLEER. Trimming pared 0 bases from V and 1 base from J, leaving 13 bases between. The CDR3 DNA is TGCGCCAGCAGCCAAGAGGAGGGGTCCGGGTCCTACGAGCAGTACTTC. This gives the protein CASSQEEGSGSYEQYF.

In its sample, this clonotype was seen a few times. The rearrangement joins TRBV5-1 to TRBJ2-7; D may correspond to TRBD1 or TRBD2 (5 bases each). The length of the CDR3 is 18 residues. From germline, CDR1 is SGHRS and CDR2 YFSETQ. V was pared by 3 bases and J by 3 bases, with 25 bases between. The CDR3 bases are TGCGCCAGCAGCTATAACGTACCCGGGACGGATCTCCTCTACGAGCAGTACTTC. Its protein product is CASSYNVPGTDLLYEQYF.

The chain carries TRBV2 and TRBJ1-2, with TRBD1 identical over 10 bases. CDR1 is SNHLY and CDR2 is FYNNEI in the germline V gene. Trimming took 5 bases from V and 6 from J; bases not matched to a gene: 9. The CDR3 is 15 residues long. The CDR3 spells CASSFGDRGRNGYTF. The DNA of the CDR3 is TGTGCCAGCAGTTTCGGGGACAGGGGCAGGAATGGCTACACCTTC.

V usage is TRBV6-2 or TRBV6-3 and J usage is TRBJ2-7, with D possibly being TRBD1 (6 bases). The CDR3 is made up of 14 amino acids. Trimming stripped 6 bases from V and 4 bases from J, with 16 bases between. CDR1 is MNHEY, CDR2 SVGEGT, per germline. The CDR3 DNA sequence: TGTGCCAGCAGCGGGACACTAACGACGTACGAGCAGTACTTC. Translation gives CASSGTLTTYEQYF.

This clonotype was picked up a small number of times. The chain recombines TRBV4-1 with TRBJ2-7; 11 nucleotides agree with TRBD2. The CDR3 has 15 amino acids. Trimming cost V 4 bases and J 7 bases; bases outside gene matches: 9. Germline V CDR1 and CDR2: MGHRA, YSYEKL. CDR3 DNA: TGCGCCAGCAGCCTCGTAGCGGGAGGGCCAGAAGAGCAGTACTTC. This translates into CASSLVAGGPEEQYF.

This clonotype has more than one count but fewer than ten. The chain is built from TRBV6-1 and TRBJ2-1; weak D call: TRBD2 (5 bases). The CDR3 consists of 11 residues. Germline CDR1 is MNHNS and CDR2 is SASEGT. V shed 5 bases and J shed 7 bases, with 6 bases lying between them. Written as DNA, the CDR3 is TGTGCCAGCAGTCGCGGGAATGAGCAGTTCTTC. This encodes CASSRGNEQFF.

The chain employs TRBV6-2 or TRBV6-3 and TRBJ2-1; D unresolved. V shed 2 bases and J shed 7 bases, with 9 bases lying between them. The CDR3 spans 13 residues. The germline CDR1 and CDR2 sequences are MNHEY and SVGEGT. This CDR3 reads CASSYGQKNEQFF. The DNA for the CDR3 is TGTGCCAGCAGTTACGGCCAGAAGAATGAGCAGTTCTTC.